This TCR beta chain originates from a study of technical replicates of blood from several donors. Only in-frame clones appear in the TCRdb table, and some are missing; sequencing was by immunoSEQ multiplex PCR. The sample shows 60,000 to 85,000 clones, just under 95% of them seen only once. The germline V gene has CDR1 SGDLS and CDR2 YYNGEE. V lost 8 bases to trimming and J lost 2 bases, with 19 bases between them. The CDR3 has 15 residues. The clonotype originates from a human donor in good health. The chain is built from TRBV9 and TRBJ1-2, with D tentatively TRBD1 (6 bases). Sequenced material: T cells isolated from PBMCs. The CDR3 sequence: CASKDYRQANYGYTF. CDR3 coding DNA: TGTGCCAGTAAGGATTACAGACAGGCCAACTATGGCTACACCTTC.